The T cell receptor (beta chain) described here comes from a study of blood T cell repertoires in COVID-19. TCRdb's copy holds only in-frame clones and misses some; the assay was immunoSEQ multiplex PCR. Here the sample spans around 300,000 clones, nearly 90% being singletons. CDR3 length equals 18 residues. The cohort comprised adults aged 18 to 89 years residing in around 25 US areas. Material for sequencing was PBMCs or T cells enriched from blood (not recorded which). This chain connects TRBV12-2 to TRBJ2-7; the DNA was not used to check the table's D call, TRBD2. TRBV12-2 corresponds to a pseudogene. The origin of this receptor is a woman aged 18 to 35 with acute COVID-19. The CDR3 loop is CASRLVRMGPGGSYEQYF. In nucleotides, the CDR3 is TGTGCAAGTCGCTTAGTAAGGATGGGCCCCGGGGGCTCCTACGAGCAGTACTTC.